Listed here are 18 T cell receptor beta chains from one sample, sequenced in a study of PD-1 blockade in classical Hodgkin lymphoma. Sequencing used immunoSEQ multiplex PCR; TCRdb keeps in-frame clones, though not all of them. This sample has around 41,000 clones, with approximately 80% found just once. All patients experienced relapse after autologous stem cell transplantation, and brentuximab vedotin exposure was variable. The sample in question was peripheral blood mononuclear cells (PBMCs), obtained at baseline. The origin of the receptors is a human donor with classical Hodgkin lymphoma.

The chain's CDR3 is CASSPGRLTDTQYF. The CDR3 DNA reads as TGCGCCAGCAGCCCGGGACGACTCACAGATACGCAGTATTTT. The chain carries TRBV5-1 and TRBJ2-3, with D tentatively TRBD1 or TRBD2 (5 bases each). V lost 4 bases and J 2 bases, leaving 11 bases between the germline ends. Germline loops: CDR1 SGHRS, CDR2 YFSETQ. This CDR3 has 14 amino acids.

The chain recombines TRBV19 with TRBJ2-7; 9 bases agree with TRBD1. There are 13 residues in the CDR3. Unmatched junction bases numbered 4, after V lost 7 bases and J lost 3 bases. In germline, CDR1 is LNHDA, CDR2 SQIVND (reference sequence). In nucleotides, the CDR3 is TGTGCCAGTACCGTGGGACAGGGCTACGAGCAGTACTTC. It is translated as CASTVGQGYEQYF.

The V call is TRBV29-1, the J call TRBJ1-1; 9 nucleotides line up with TRBD1. CDR3 length: 13 amino acids. V was clipped by 7 bases and J by 1 base; unmatched bases: 4. Germline V lookup: CDR1 SQVTM, CDR2 ANQGSEA. Here the CDR3 DNA reads TGCAGCGCTGCGACAGGGGGGAACACTGAAGCTTTCTTT. This gives the protein CSAATGGNTEAFF.

The rearrangement joins TRBV20-1 to TRBJ2-7; no clear D gene. CDR1 is DFQATT and CDR2 is SNEGSKA in the germline V gene (reference sequence). This CDR3 is 11 amino acids long. The V end was cut by 7 bases, the J end by 3 bases, with 10 bases between. The CDR3: CSDVGDYEQYF. Here the CDR3 DNA reads TGCAGTGACGTCGGTGACTACGAGCAGTACTTC.

V usage is TRBV7-9 and J usage is TRBJ2-2, with TRBD1 matching over 7 bases. Germline V gene lookup returns CDR1 SEHNR and CDR2 FQNEAQ (reference sequence). The trim removed 3 bases at V and 3 bases at J, leaving 10 bases unmatched. The length of the CDR3 is 17 residues. The CDR3: CASSFKTGRVDTGELFF. CDR3 coding DNA: TGTGCCAGCAGCTTTAAGACAGGGCGAGTTGACACCGGGGAGCTGTTTTTT.

This clone was seen more than once but under ten times. V usage is TRBV28 and J usage is TRBJ2-1, with no clear D. Trimming took 11 bases from V and 4 from J, leaving 9 bases between them. This CDR3 is 11 amino acids long. Germline assignment: CDR1 MDHEN and CDR2 SYDVKM. The CDR3 protein is CAVWIYNEQFF. CDR3 in DNA: TGTGCCGTGTGGATTTACAATGAGCAGTTCTTC.

This chain connects TRBV23-1 to TRBJ2-5; D possibly corresponds to TRBD1 (5 bases). TRBV23-1 is sorted into the ORF group, with uncertain function. The V end lost 0 bases, the J end lost 0 bases, and 14 bases lay between the germline ends. The CDR3 sequence is 17 residues long. The CDR3 region is CASSQSLAQADQETQYF. CDR3 DNA sequence: TGCGCCAGCAGTCAATCGTTGGCACAGGCGGACCAAGAGACCCAGTACTTC.

A remark on this clone: The CDR3 does not close with the conserved phenylalanine or tryptophan, likely indicating a read error. The DNA is omitted, as the CDR3 cannot be located on it reliably, and the CDR3 follows TCRdb's listing. The chain carries TRBV7-8 and TRBJ2-6. The CDR3 has 15 residues if both end residues are counted. The germline V gene has CDR1 SGHVS and CDR2 FQNEAQ. CDR3 region: CASSNRVFTHKVGPT.

The rearrangement joins TRBV7-2 to TRBJ1-2; tentatively, D is TRBD1 (5 bases). The CDR3 contains 15 residues. Germline V lookup: CDR1 SGHTA, CDR2 FQGNSA. V dropped 5 bases and J dropped 1 base, with 14 bases sitting between them. In DNA form, the CDR3 reads TGTGCCAGCAGCACTTATTCGGGACTTAACTATGGCTACACCTTC. Encoded protein: CASSTYSGLNYGYTF.

This chain joins TRBV9 and TRBJ1-5; the D is unclear. CDR3 length: 15 amino acids. V dropped 0 bases and J dropped 7 bases, with 14 bases sitting between them. Germline loops: CDR1 SGDLS, CDR2 YYNGEE. This chain's CDR3 is CASSVVGSGRQPQHF. In nucleotides, the CDR3 is TGTGCCAGCAGCGTAGTAGGGAGCGGGAGGCAGCCCCAGCATTTT.

This clone was seen a handful of times. This chain uses TRBV6-1 with TRBJ2-5; D may match TRBD1 or TRBD2 (5 bases each). Trimming removed 2 bases at V and 5 bases at J, with 15 bases between. The CDR3 contains 15 residues. Germline V gene sequence: CDR1 MNHNS, CDR2 SASEGT. The CDR3 nucleotides are TGTGCCAGCAGTGAATTTACGGGACCGGGGGAGACCCAGTACTTC. It translates to CASSEFTGPGETQYF.

The chain recombines TRBV10-1 with TRBJ2-3, with D uncertain. Germline V CDR1 and CDR2: WNHNN, SYGVQD (reference sequence). The CDR3 runs 13 residues. With 5 bases removed from V and 4 bases from J, the gap between germline ends came to 10 bases. For the CDR3, the DNA is TGCGCCAGCAGTCCCCGCGCCTCAGATACGCAGTATTTT. It yields the protein CASSPRASDTQYF.

Relative to its sample, this clone is medium-sized. The gene calls are TRBV19 and TRBJ1-2; D unresolved. V shed 3 bases and J shed 0 bases, with 11 bases lying between them. Germline V lookup: CDR1 LNHDA, CDR2 SQIVND (reference sequence). The CDR3 covers 15 residues. The CDR3 DNA follows: TGTGCCAGTAGTATTTGGGAGAGACCTAACTATGGCTACACCTTC. Residues: CASSIWERPNYGYTF. Looking up the rest from reference TRBV19 and TRBJ1-2 gives the full variable domain: DGGITQSPKYLFRKEGQNVTLSCEQNLNHDAMYWYRQDPGQGLRLIYYSQIVNDFQKGDIAEGYSVSREKKESFPLTVTSAQKNPTAFYLCASSIWERPNYGYTFGSGTRLTVV.

The rearrangement links TRBV9 to TRBJ2-3; tentatively, D is TRBD1 or TRBD2 (6 bases each). The CDR3 runs to 16 residues. From germline, CDR1 is SGDLS and CDR2 YYNGEE. V lost 4 bases and J lost 3, with 18 bases in between. CDR3 bases: TGTGCCAGCAGCTCCCCCAAGGGGGAGGTAACAGATACGCAGTATTTT. Protein product: CASSSPKGEVTDTQYF.

The V call is TRBV28, the J call TRBJ1-3, with D unresolved. Germline CDR1 and CDR2: MDHEN and SYDVKM. V was shortened by 6 bases and J by 2 bases, with 5 bases between the two germline ends. The CDR3 spans 12 residues. The CDR3 protein is CASRVPGNTIYF. The CDR3 nucleotides read TGTGCCAGCAGGGTCCCTGGAAACACCATATATTTT.

This clone was detected only a few times. The V gene is TRBV2, the J gene TRBJ2-2; 9 nucleotides align to TRBD2. Germline V CDR1 and CDR2: SNHLY, FYNNEI. The CDR3 runs to 15 residues. Trimming removed 7 bases from V and 0 bases from J; junction bases left unmatched: 3. Here the CDR3 reads CASIPSGTNTGELFF. The CDR3 nucleotides are TGTGCCAGCATTCCTAGCGGGACGAACACCGGGGAGCTGTTTTTT.

The chain links TRBV6-7 to TRBJ2-7; tentative D call: TRBD2 (5 bases). TRBV6-7 is assigned to the ORF class and has an uncertain function. The CDR3 has 15 residues. V gave up 8 bases and J gave up 7 bases, with 24 bases separating them. The CDR3 is CASGVSLGGRVEQYF. CDR3 bases: TGTGCCAGCGGAGTCTCCCTGGGTGGGCGGGTTGAGCAGTACTTC.

This chain joins TRBV27 and TRBJ1-6; D may be TRBD1 (5 bases). Trimming removed 3 bases from V and 10 bases from J, with 13 bases in between. This CDR3 contains 14 residues. The germline V gene encodes CDR1 MNHEY and CDR2 SMNVEV (reference sequence). The CDR3 spells CASSFRQGGSPLHF. In DNA form, the CDR3 reads TGTGCCAGCAGTTTCCGGCAGGGAGGGTCACCCCTCCACTTT.